This TCR beta chain was found in a study of identifying expanded T cells in peripheral blood (dated by TCRdb to between 2019 and 2020). At the level of the whole study: Technical replicates were generated by sequencing separate aliquots of the same genomic DNA pool, and four replicates were compared pairwise. What the authors observed across the whole study: The binomial model flagged about 1.1 differentially abundant clones between technical replicates but approximately 16 over roughly two weeks and approximately 18 over roughly 4 weeks. The beta-binomial model significantly reduced the number of clones called differentially abundant and the false-positive rate across all healthy-donor time intervals. For all healthy donors, the variance in clone template counts between approximately two-week samples rose significantly as total template count increased. The authors expected biological variance in healthy repertoires might increase further over much longer intervals such as months to years.

During the collection period, no immune events, such as infections, were documented for the healthy donors. Healthy-donor blood repertoires served as a training cohort to calibrate time-dependent variance in a beta-binomial model of T-cell clone differential abundance. The training cohort was composed of about 10 healthy donors, 3 female and 7 male. Donor ages ranged from 29 to 64 years, with an average of about 44 years. Whole blood, obtained from a commercial supplier, was collected from each healthy donor at three time points spaced two weeks apart. Genomic DNA was extracted from unsorted whole blood for immunosequencing. On this clone: The specificity of this receptor is unknown. The sample holds no much larger clone one base away, and base qualities are not on file.

The immunoSEQ Assay, which uses bias-controlled multiplex PCR amplification of genomic DNA, was used to profile TCRbeta CDR3 regions. For the original study's pipeline: The absolute abundance of each unique TCRbeta CDR3 region was quantified after sequences were collapsed and filtered. Differential abundance was tested with a binomial (Fisher-equivalent) model and with a beta-binomial model adding time-dependent variance fitted from healthy donors. Any clone with fewer than 5 combined templates was excluded, and a clone was called differentially abundant if its Benjamini-Hochberg FDR was below 0.01. In the beta-binomial model, variance was expressed as a function of the total template count across the two samples, in the form v = (b*log(k)+a)^2. TCRdb obtained this table from immuneACCESS and retained in-frame rearrangements with V and J assigned. These tables miss some clones; where compared with another copy, unresolved V genes account for less than half of the shortfall, and the remainder is unexplained. V and J calls and clone size are copied from that table; D and trimming were computed from the DNA. The sample includes under 130,000 clones, with 75% to 90% observed a single time. Together, the top ten hold about 17% of the sample.

Reading from cysteine to phenylalanine, the CDR3 counts 13 amino acids. Only the CDR3 DNA stays, 39 bases, in frame from base 1. Trimming removed 3 bases from V and 6 bases from J; the gene matches leave 4 bases unexplained. CDR1 KGHSH and CDR2 LQKENI are derived from the germline V gene. This clonotype was sampled from a person between 18 and 70 years old in good health. Sequences were obtained from blood. In this chain, TRBV18 is recombined with TRBJ2-7; the junction holds 8 bases that match TRBD1. The base sequence is TGTGCCAGCTCACCCCAGGGGGCGGCCGAGCAGTACTTC. This codes for CASSPQGAAEQYF.